This TCR beta chain was observed in a study of T cell responses to AZD1222 COVID-19 vaccine. Notes on this clone: Its antigen is unknown.

TCRdb's copy holds only in-frame clones and misses some; the assay was immunoSEQ multiplex PCR. The sample includes more than 65,000 clones, roughly nine tenths of them seen just once. V was trimmed by 0 bases and J by 3 bases, leaving 9 bases between them. CDR3 length: 14 residues. Germline V gene data show CDR1 as KGHSH and CDR2 as LQKENI. The study, taken as a whole, reports: Only after the peak T cell response were repertoires sampled. Distributed over spike, vaccine-associated CD4 TCRs predominated at 160-218 and 743-854.

The source was peripheral blood, collected on day 0 of AZD1222 vaccination. This sequence joins TRBV18 and TRBJ2-7; unclear D gene. The receptor's source is an adult in good health. Here the CDR3 DNA reads TGTGCCAGCTCACCACCCAATTCCGACTACGAGCAGTACTTC. It is translated as CASSPPNSDYEQYF.